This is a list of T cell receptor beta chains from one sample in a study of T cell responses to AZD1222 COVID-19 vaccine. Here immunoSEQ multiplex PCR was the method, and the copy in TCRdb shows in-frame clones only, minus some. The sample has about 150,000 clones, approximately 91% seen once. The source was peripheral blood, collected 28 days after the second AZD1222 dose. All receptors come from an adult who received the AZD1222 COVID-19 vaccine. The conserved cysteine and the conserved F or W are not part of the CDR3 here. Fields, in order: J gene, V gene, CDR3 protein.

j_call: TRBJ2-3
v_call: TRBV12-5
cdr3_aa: ASGFQVAVSTDTQY

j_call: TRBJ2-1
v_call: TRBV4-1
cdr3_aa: ASSQEGLAGQMSSYNEQF

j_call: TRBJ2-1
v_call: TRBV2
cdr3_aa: ASIAGAGYNEQF

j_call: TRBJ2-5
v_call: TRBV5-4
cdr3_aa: ASSTPERERGETQY

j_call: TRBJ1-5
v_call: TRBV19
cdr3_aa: ASSEQGVQPQH

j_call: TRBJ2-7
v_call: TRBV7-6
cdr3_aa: ASSLGGRGFGSYEQY

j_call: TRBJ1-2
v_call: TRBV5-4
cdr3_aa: ASSLTGSNYGYT

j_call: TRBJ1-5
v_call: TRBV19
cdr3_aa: ASSPLPRQSNQPQH

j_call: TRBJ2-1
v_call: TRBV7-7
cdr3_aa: ASNATSGRTLYNEQF

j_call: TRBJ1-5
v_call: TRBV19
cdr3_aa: ASSIGVGRTGGNQPQH

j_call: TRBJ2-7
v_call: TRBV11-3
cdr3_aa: ASSFGSSSYEQY

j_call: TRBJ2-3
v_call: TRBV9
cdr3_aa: ASSALAGGGTDTQY

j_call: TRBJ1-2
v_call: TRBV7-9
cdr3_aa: ASSQQGGGYT

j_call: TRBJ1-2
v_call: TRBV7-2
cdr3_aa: ASSQGVIYGYT

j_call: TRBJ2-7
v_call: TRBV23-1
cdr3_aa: ASSQSWTSGGVGSYEQY

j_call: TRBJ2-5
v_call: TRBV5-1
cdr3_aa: ASSLANGEWETQY

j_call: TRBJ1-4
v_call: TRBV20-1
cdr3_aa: SATPQAKLF

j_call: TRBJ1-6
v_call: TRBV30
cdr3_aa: AWSDRGFNSPLH

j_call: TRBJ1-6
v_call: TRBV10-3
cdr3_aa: AISTGQGYNSPLH

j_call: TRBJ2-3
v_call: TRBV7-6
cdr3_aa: ASSLARTPGNTQY

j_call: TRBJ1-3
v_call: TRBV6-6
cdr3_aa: ASRPDRAGNTIY

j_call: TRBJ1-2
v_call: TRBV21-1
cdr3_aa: ASSPSERHT

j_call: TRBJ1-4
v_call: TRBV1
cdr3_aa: TRWTGVEKLF

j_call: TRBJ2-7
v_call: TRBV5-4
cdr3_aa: ASSLWASGRQYEQY

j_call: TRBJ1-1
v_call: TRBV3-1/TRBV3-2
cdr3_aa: ASSQGSVNTEAF

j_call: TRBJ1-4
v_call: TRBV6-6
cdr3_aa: ASRPAGDNEKLF

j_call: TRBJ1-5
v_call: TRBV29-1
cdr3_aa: SAQDGLGSAQH

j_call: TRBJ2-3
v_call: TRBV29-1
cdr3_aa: SVAESTDTQY

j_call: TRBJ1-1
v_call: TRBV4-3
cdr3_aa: ASSQDWTWLTEAF

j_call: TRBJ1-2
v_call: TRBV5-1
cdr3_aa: ASSPRLGGSHIVYGYT

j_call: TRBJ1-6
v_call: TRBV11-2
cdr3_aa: ASSSSGTDHSPLH

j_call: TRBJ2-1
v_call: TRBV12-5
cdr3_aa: ASGLMGLGDEQF

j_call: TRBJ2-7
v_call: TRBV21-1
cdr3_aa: ASSKVTTAAYEQY

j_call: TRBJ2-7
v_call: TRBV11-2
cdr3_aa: ASSLEMGRGYEQY

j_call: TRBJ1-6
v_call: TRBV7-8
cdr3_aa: ASSEGGINSPLH

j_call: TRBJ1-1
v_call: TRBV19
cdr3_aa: ASSIGPRTDSGKAF

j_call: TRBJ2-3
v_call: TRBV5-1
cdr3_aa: ASSLTVSGSTGTDTQY